This T cell receptor (beta chain) is from a study of control samples from healthy donors and cancer patients. V was pared by 5 bases and J by 4 bases, with 6 bases of the junction left unmatched. CDR3 length: 15 residues. Per the germline V gene, CDR1 is ENHRY and CDR2 is SYGVKD. The repertoire was sequenced with immunoSEQ multiplex PCR; TCRdb's copy has only in-frame clones and lacks some. The data show 55,000 to 80,000 clones, roughly nine tenths seen once. Source material: PBMCs. The origin of this receptor is a man aged 55 to 69 with colorectal cancer. The chain links TRBV10-3 to TRBJ2-2; TRBD1 matches 8 bases. For the CDR3, the DNA is TGTGCCATCAGTCCCGGGACAGGAGTCACCGGGGAGCTGTTTTTT. It is translated as CAISPGTGVTGELFF.